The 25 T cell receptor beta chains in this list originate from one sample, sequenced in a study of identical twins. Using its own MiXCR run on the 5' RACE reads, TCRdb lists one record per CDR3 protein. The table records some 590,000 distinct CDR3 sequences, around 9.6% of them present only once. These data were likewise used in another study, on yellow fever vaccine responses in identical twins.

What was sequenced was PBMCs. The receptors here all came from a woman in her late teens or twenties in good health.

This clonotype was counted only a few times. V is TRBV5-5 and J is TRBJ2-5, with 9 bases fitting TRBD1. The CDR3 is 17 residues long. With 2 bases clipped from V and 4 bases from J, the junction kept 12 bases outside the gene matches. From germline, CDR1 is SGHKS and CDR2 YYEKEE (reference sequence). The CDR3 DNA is TGTGCCAGCAGCTTCGGAACCACAGGGGGCGGGGGAGAGACCCAGTACTTC. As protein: CASSFGTTGGGGETQYF.

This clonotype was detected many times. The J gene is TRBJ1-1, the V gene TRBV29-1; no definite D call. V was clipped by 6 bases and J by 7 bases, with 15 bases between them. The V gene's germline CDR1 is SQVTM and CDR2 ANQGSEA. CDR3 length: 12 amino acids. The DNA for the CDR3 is TGCAGCGTCGAGCTCGACAACGGTGAAGCTTTCTTT. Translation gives CSVELDNGEAFF.

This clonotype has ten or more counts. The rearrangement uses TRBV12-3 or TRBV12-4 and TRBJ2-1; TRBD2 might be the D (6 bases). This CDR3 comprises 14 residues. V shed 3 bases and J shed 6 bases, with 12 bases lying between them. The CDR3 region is CASSFAGLANEQFF. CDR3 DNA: TGTGCCAGCAGTTTCGCGGGACTGGCCAATGAGCAGTTCTTC.

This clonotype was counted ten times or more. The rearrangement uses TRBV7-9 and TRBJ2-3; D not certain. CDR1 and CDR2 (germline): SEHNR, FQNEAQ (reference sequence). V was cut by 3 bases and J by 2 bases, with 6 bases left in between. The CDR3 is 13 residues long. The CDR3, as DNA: TGTGCCAGCAGCTTCGGGTACACAGATACGCAGTATTTT. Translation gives CASSFGYTDTQYF.

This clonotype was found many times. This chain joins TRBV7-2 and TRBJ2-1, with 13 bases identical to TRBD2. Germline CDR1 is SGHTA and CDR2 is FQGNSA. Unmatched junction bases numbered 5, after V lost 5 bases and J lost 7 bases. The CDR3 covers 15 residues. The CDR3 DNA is TGTGCCAGCAGCAGACTAGCGGGGGGTCATAATGAGCAGTTCTTC. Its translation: CASSRLAGGHNEQFF.

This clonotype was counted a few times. This chain's CDR3 is CSARTSGRAYNEQFF. Here the CDR3 DNA reads TGCAGTGCGAGGACTAGCGGGAGGGCCTACAATGAGCAGTTCTTC. This rearrangement joins TRBV20-1 to TRBJ2-1; 15 bases fit TRBD2. In germline, CDR1 is DFQATT, CDR2 SNEGSKA (reference sequence). With V trimmed by 6 bases and J by 2 bases, 2 bases remained unmatched. CDR3 length: 15 residues.

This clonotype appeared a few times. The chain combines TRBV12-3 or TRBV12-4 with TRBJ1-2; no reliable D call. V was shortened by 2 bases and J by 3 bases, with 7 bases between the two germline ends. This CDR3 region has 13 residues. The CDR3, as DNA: TGTGCCAGCAGTTTAAAGGATTACTATGGCTACACCTTC. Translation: CASSLKDYYGYTF.

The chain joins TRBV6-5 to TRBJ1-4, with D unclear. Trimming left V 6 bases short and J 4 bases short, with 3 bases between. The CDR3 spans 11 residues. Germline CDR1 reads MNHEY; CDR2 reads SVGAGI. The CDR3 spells CASRNNEKLFF. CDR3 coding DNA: TGTGCCAGCAGAAATAATGAAAAACTGTTTTTT.

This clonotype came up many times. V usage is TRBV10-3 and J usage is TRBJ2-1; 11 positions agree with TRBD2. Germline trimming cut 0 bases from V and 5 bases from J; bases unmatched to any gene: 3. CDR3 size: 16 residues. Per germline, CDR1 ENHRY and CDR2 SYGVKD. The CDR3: CAISESVTSGDNEQFF. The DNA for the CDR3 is TGTGCCATCAGTGAGTCAGTGACTAGCGGGGACAATGAGCAGTTCTTC.

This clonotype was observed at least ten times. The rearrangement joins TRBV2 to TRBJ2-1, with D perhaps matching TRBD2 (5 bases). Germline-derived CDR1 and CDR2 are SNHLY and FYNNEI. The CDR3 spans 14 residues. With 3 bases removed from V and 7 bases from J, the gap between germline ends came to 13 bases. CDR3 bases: TGTGCCAGCAGTGAGTTGCGGACGGGGAATGAGCAGTTCTTC. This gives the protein CASSELRTGNEQFF. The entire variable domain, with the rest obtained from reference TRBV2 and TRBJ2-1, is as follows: EPEVTQTPSHQVTQMGQEVILRCVPISNHLYFYWYRQILGQKVEFLVSFYNNEISEKSEIFDDQFSVERPDGSNFTLKIRSTKLEDSAMYFCASSELRTGNEQFFGPGTRLTVL.

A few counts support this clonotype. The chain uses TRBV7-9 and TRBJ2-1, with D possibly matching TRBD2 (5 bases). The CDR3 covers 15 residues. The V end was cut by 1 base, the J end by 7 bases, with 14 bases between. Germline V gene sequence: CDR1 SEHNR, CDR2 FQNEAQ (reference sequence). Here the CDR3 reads CASSLVGGSWNEQFF. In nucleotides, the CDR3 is TGTGCCAGCAGCTTAGTAGGAGGTTCGTGGAATGAGCAGTTCTTC.

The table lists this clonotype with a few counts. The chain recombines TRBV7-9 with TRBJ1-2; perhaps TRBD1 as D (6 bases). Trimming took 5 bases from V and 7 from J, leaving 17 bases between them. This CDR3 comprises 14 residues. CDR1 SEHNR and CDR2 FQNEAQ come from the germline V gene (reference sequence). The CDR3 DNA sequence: TGTGCCAGCAGCAGAATACTCCCAGGGGTTGGCTACACCTTC. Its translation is CASSRILPGVGYTF.

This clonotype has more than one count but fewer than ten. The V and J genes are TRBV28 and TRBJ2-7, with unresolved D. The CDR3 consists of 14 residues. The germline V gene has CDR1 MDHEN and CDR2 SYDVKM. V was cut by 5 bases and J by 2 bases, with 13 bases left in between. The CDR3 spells CASSPSTKAYEQYF. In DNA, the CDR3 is TGTGCCAGCAGTCCCTCCACGAAAGCCTACGAGCAGTACTTC.

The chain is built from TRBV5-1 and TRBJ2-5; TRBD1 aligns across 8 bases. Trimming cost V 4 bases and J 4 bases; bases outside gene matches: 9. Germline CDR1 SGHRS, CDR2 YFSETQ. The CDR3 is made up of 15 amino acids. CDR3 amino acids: CASSEGQASVETQYF. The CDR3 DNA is TGCGCCAGCAGCGAGGGACAGGCCAGTGTAGAGACCCAGTACTTC.

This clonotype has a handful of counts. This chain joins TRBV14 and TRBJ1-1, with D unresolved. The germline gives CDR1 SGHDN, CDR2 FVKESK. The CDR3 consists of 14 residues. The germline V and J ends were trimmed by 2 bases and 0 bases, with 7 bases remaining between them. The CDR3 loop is CASSQTPLNTEAFF. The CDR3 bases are TGTGCCAGCAGCCAAACACCCTTGAACACTGAAGCTTTCTTT. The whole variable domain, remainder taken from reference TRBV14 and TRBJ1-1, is EAGVTQFPSHSVIEKGQTVTLRCDPISGHDNLYWYRRVMGKEIKFLLHFVKESKQDESGMPNNRFLAERTGGTYSTLKVQPAELEDSGVYFCASSQTPLNTEAFFGQGTRLTVV.

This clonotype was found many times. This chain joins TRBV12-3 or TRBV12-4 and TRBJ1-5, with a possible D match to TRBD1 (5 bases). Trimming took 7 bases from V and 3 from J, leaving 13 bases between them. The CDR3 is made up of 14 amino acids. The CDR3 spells CASTLGAPNQPQHF. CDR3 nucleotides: TGTGCCAGCACCCTTGGGGCGCCCAATCAGCCCCAGCATTTT.

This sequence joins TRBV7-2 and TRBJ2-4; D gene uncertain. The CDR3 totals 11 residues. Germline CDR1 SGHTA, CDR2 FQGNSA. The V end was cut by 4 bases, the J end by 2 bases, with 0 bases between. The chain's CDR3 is CASSSKNIQYF. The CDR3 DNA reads TGTGCCAGCAGCTCCAAAAACATTCAGTACTTC.

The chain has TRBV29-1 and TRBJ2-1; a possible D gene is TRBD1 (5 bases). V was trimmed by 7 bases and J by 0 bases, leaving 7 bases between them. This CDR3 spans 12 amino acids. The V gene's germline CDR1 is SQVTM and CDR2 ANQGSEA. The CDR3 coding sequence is TGCAGCGGTCAGGGCTCCTACAATGAGCAGTTCTTC. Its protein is CSGQGSYNEQFF.

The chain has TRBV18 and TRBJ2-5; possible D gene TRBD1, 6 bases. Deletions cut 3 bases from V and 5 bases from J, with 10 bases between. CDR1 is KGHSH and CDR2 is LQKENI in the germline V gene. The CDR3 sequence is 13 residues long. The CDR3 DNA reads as TGTGCCAGCTCACCGGGACAAACGGAGACCCAGTACTTC. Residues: CASSPGQTETQYF.

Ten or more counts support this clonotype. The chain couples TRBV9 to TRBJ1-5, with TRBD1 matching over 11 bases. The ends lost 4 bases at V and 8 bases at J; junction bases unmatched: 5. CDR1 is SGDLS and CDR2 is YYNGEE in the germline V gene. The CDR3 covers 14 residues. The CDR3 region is CASSKGQGAKPQHF. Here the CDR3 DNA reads TGTGCCAGCAGCAAAGGACAGGGGGCCAAGCCCCAGCATTTT.

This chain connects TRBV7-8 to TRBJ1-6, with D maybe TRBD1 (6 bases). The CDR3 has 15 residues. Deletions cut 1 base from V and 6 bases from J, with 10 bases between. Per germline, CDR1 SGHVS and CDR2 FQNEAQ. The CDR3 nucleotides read TGTGCCAGCAGCTTAGGGGGGGCTTTTAATTCACCCCTCCACTTT. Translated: CASSLGGAFNSPLHF.

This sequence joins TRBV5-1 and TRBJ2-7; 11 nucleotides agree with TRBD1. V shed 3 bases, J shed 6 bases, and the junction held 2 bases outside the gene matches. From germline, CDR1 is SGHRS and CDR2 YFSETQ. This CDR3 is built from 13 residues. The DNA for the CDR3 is TGCGCCAGCAGCTGGGGGACAGGGGGCGAGCAGTACTTC. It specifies CASSWGTGGEQYF.

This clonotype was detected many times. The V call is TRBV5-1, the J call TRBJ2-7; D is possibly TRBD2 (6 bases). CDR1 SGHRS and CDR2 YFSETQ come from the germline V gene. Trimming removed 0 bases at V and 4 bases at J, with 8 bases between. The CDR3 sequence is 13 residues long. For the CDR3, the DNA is TGCGCCAGCAGCTTGGGGGCGGGGTACGAGCAGTACTTC. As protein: CASSLGAGYEQYF.

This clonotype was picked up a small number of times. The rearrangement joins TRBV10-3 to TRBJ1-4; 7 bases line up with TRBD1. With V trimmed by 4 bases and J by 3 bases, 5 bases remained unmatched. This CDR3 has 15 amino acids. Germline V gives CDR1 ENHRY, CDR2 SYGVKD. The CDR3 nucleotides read TGTGCCATCAGTGTACAGGGGCCCCCTAATGAAAAACTGTTTTTT. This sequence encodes CAISVQGPPNEKLFF.

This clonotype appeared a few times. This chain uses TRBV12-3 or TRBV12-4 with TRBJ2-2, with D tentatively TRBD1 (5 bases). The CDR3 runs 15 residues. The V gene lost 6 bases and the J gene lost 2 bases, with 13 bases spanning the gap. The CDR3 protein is CASRDLGENTGELFF. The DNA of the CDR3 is TGTGCCAGCAGAGACTTAGGGGAAAACACCGGGGAGCTGTTTTTT.